Below, one T cell receptor (beta chain) is given with its context. The method was immunoSEQ multiplex PCR; TCRdb's version includes in-frame clones alone and lacks a portion of them. The sample includes approximately 61,000 clones, roughly nine tenths of them seen just once. The ends lost 4 bases at V and 6 bases at J; junction bases unmatched: 7. From germline, CDR1 is SGHRS and CDR2 YFSETQ. The CDR3 sequence is 14 residues long. These data originate in a study of T cell changes during pregnancy in multiple sclerosis. The clonotype was recovered from a female donor in good health, enrolled as a control in a pregnancy study. This sample comprised peripheral blood, obtained in the first trimester of pregnancy. This chain connects TRBV5-1 to TRBJ2-7; 10 nucleotides match TRBD1. Here the CDR3 reads CASSATGTGAEQYF. The CDR3 DNA reads TGCGCCAGCAGCGCCACCGGGACAGGGGCCGAGCAGTACTTC. The entire variable domain, with the rest obtained from reference TRBV5-1 and TRBJ2-7, is as follows: KAGVTQTPRYLIKTRGQQVTLSCSPISGHRSVSWYQQTPGQGLQFLFEYFSETQRNKGNFPGRFSGRQFSNSRSEMNVSTLELGDSALYLCASSATGTGAEQYFGPGTRLTVT.